The source of this T cell receptor (beta chain) is a study of blood T cell repertoires in COVID-19. Authors' processing steps: Estimation of nucleated cell counts was performed using reference gene primer amplification. Measured with immunoSEQ multiplex PCR; TCRdb has only the in-frame clones, and not every one. V and J calls plus clone size are reproduced from that table; the DNA served to infer D and trimming. The data show around 190,000 clones, more than 75% seen once. Germline V gives CDR1 SQVTM, CDR2 ANQGSEA. V dropped 0 bases and J dropped 0 bases, with 5 bases sitting between them. The CDR3 loop spans 13 amino acids.

This rearrangement joins TRBV29-1 to TRBJ1-1; D not certain. The sequenced sample consisted of peripheral blood. This TCR came from a woman between 35 and 50 years old with COVID-19, enrolled during active disease. CDR3 region: CSVEDLMNTEAFF. The CDR3 DNA reads TGCAGCGTTGAAGACCTAATGAACACTGAAGCTTTCTTT. The whole variable domain, filled in from reference TRBV29-1 and TRBJ1-1, reads SAVISQKPSRDICQRGTSLTIQCQVDSQVTMMFWYRQQPGQSLTLIATANQGSEATYESGFVIDKFPISRPNLTFSTLTVSNMSPEDSSIYLCSVEDLMNTEAFFGQGTRLTVV.